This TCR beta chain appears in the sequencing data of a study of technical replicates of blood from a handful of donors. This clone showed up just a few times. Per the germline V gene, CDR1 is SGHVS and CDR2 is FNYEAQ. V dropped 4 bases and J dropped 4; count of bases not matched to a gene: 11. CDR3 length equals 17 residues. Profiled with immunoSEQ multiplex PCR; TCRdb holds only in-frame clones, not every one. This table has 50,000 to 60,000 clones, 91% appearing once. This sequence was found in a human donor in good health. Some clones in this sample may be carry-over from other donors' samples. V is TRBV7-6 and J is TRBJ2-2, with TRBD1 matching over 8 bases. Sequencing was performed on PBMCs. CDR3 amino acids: CASSSNLQGAGTGELFF. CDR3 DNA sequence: TGTGCCAGCAGCTCAAACCTCCAGGGGGCAGGCACCGGGGAGCTGTTTTTT. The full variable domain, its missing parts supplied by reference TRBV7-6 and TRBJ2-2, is GAGVSQSPRYKVTKRGQDVALRCDPISGHVSLYWYRQALGQGPEFLTYFNYEAQQDKSGLPNDRFSAERPEGSISTLTIQRTEQRDSAMYRCASSSNLQGAGTGELFFGEGSRLTVL.